Detailed here is one T cell receptor beta chain. Its target is not known. V gave up 1 base and J gave up 3 bases, with 6 bases separating them. The CDR3 sequence is 13 residues long. Germline CDR1 is SGHAT and CDR2 is FQNNGV. TCRdb's table, derived via immunoSEQ multiplex PCR, lists solely in-frame clones and lacks some. The sample lists about 18,000 clones, approximately 79% seen once, with approximately 15% in the top ten. This entry comes from a study of T cell clonotyping in hematopoietic cell transplantation. Findings of the study overall: Broader posttransplant TCR repertoire diversity was predicted by graft donor and pretransplant recipient Inverse Simpson Index values.

The V call is TRBV11-2, the J call TRBJ2-5, with D hard to call. The sequenced material came from peripheral blood mononuclear cells. This clonotype originated in a man aged 55 to 70 in good health. Some clones in this sample may be carry-over from other donors' samples. CDR3 sequence (DNA): TGTGCCAGCAGCTTAGGGCGTAAAGAGACCCAGTACTTC. Protein: CASSLGRKETQYF.